One sample yielded the 26 T cell receptor delta chains listed below, sequenced in a study of γδ T cells in repeated Plasmodium falciparum infection. Vgamma9/Vdelta2+ and Vdelta2-negative gammadelta T cells were flow-sorted from PBMC for bulk sequencing. TCRdb called clones from the multiplex PCR reads again using CATT. The table shows 75,000 to 95,000 delta-chain clones, with approximately 1% occurring only once. Sequenced sample: gamma-delta T cells from blood. These receptors originate from a pool of human donors (malaria-infected and uninfected, not separated).

Details on this clone: With a far larger clone one base away, a read error is the likely cause. Different DNA sequences within this sample yield the same CDR3. The chain links TRDV2 to TRDJ1; 7 bases align to TRDD3. The CDR3 has 18 amino acids. The V gene end was trimmed by 1 base and the J gene end by 2 bases; junction bases not matched to a gene: 15. Germline CDR1 and CDR2: GEAIGNYY and EKD. The CDR3 reads CACDTKAWGGPTTDKLIF. DNA for the CDR3: TGTGCCTGTGACACTAAGGCCTGGGGGGGTCCCACAACCGATAAACTCATCTTT.

This clone showed up just a few times. The protein given by TCRdb reflects a much larger clone and differs at residue 14 from this DNA's translation, likely from a read error; the protein shown is the DNA's translation. The V and J genes are TRDV1 and TRDJ1, with 11 bases that match TRDD3. Since TCRdb gives no J gene, matching the DNA to germline was used here to assign it. V trimming: 0 bases; J trimming: 0 bases; junction bases outside the gene matches: 15. CDR3 size: 21 residues. Germline V gene data show CDR1 as TSWWSYY and CDR2 as QGS. CDR3 nucleotides: TGTGCTCTTGGGGAACTAGATTTCTTTCTGGGGGATACACCGTACACCGATAAACTCATCTTT. Protein: CALGELDFFLGDTPYTDKLIF.

The chain uses TRDV1 and TRDJ1; 12 nucleotides line up with TRDD3. Germline matching of the DNA provided the J gene here, since TCRdb leaves it blank. Germline assignment: CDR1 TSWWSYY and CDR2 QGS. J gave up 3 bases and V 0 bases, and 14 bases lay outside the gene matches. The CDR3 contains 20 residues. The DNA of the CDR3 is TGTGCTCTTGGGGAACTGGGATCAAGTCGTACTGGGGGATACCCCGATAAACTCATCTTT. Encoded protein: CALGELGSSRTGGYPDKLIF.

This clone was observed a handful of times. TCRdb's entry gives the protein of a much larger clone, which mismatches this DNA's translation at residue 6, likely from a read error; the protein reported here is translated from the DNA. The rearrangement uses TRDV1 and TRDJ3; 11 bases match TRDD3. TCRdb leaves out the J gene; it was filled in here by matching the DNA to germline. V was pared by 1 base and J by 0 bases, with 14 bases of the junction left unmatched. Germline V lookup: CDR1 TSWWSYY, CDR2 QGS. CDR3 length equals 23 residues. CDR3 sequence: CALGEPTFPWGIPTSWDTRQMFF. The CDR3, as DNA: TGTGCTCTTGGGGAACCGACCTTCCCCTGGGGGATACCCACCTCCTGGGACACCCGACAGATGTTTTTC.

Comments on this clone: Given a far larger clone just one base away, this is likely a sequencing read error. Other DNA sequences of this sample code for an identical CDR3. The gene calls are TRDV1 and TRDJ1; D ambiguous. TCRdb lists no J gene, so it was determined here by aligning the DNA to germline. V lost 5 bases and J 8 bases, leaving 6 bases between the germline ends. This CDR3 is 10 amino acids long. Germline CDR1 and CDR2: TSWWSYY and QGS. CDR3 nucleotides: TGTGCTCTTGGGAAAGCCAAACTCATCTTT. It specifies CALGKAKLIF.

A note on this clone: The protein in TCRdb stems from a much larger clone and differs at residue 13 from this DNA's translation, likely a read error; here the protein is translated from the DNA. This chain links TRDV2 with TRDJ1; tentatively, D is TRDD3 (5 bases). This CDR3 region has 17 residues. Per germline, CDR1 GEAIGNYY and CDR2 EKD. This CDR3 reads CACDTGGDPRYTNKLIF. The DNA for the CDR3 is TGTGCCTGTGACACCGGAGGGGACCCAAGGTACACCAATAAACTCATCTTT.

Concerning this clone itself: TCRdb's protein, taken from a much larger clone, differs from this DNA's translation at residue 20, likely owing to a read error; the protein displayed comes from the DNA. The chain combines TRDV3 with TRDJ1; 13 bases are a match to TRDD3. Because TCRdb records no J gene, it was assigned here through a match of the DNA to germline. Germline CDR1 is TVYSNPD and CDR2 is GDNSRS (reference sequence). The CDR3 is 23 amino acids. CDR3 sequence (DNA): TGTGCCTTCCCCACCGGGTTCCCGAGGCCCCACTGGGGGATACGCTCGTACACCGATGAACTCATCTTT. This codes for CAFPTGFPRPHWGIRSYTDELIF.

In the case of this clone: TCRdb shows a much larger clone's protein in place of this DNA's translation, and the two differ at residue 9, likely through a read error; the protein shown is translated from the DNA. The chain uses TRDV1 and TRDJ1; a possible D gene is TRDD3 (6 bases). V lost 3 bases to trimming and J lost 0 bases, with 11 bases between them. This CDR3 has 15 residues. Germline V lookup: CDR1 TSWWSYY, CDR2 QGS. CDR3 amino acids: CALGEHLGNTDKLIF. CDR3 nucleotide sequence: TGTGCTCTTGGGGAGCATCTGGGGAACACCGATAAACTCATCTTT.

To note about this clone: A far larger clone is just one base off, so this is likely a read error. Different DNA sequences within this sample yield the same CDR3. The chain carries TRDV2 and TRDJ1, with TRDD3 matching over 9 bases. No J gene was available from TCRdb, and it was assigned here by a germline match of the DNA. The V gene end was trimmed by 1 base and the J gene end by 0 bases; junction bases not matched to a gene: 14. Germline V lookup: CDR1 GEAIGNYY, CDR2 EKD. This CDR3 contains 19 residues. In DNA, the CDR3 is TGTGCCTGTGACACAGGTACTGGGGGACCTCCTTTGTACACCGATAAACTCATCTTT. It specifies CACDTGTGGPPLYTDKLIF.

With respect to this clone: The protein given by TCRdb reflects a much larger clone and differs at residue 12 from this DNA's translation, likely from a read error; the protein shown is the DNA's translation. This chain connects TRDV2 to TRDJ1; TRDD3 matches at 11 bases. TCRdb leaves out the J gene; it was filled in here by matching the DNA to germline. Germline-derived CDR1 and CDR2 are GEAIGNYY and EKD. The CDR3 covers 16 residues. The CDR3 spells CACDTGLGDNTGKLIF. The CDR3 DNA follows: TGTGCCTGTGACACCGGACTGGGGGATAACACCGGTAAACTCATCTTT.

This clone was found a few times. One base separates it from a far larger clone, so it is likely a read error. In the same sample, other DNA sequences code for this CDR3. This chain connects TRDV1 to TRDJ1, with 13 positions matching TRDD3. TCRdb is silent on the J gene; assignment here came from matching the DNA to germline. CDR3 length: 21 amino acids. Germline CDR1 and CDR2: TSWWSYY and QGS. CDR3 DNA sequence: TGTGCTCTCGGGGGTGCTCCCTACCCTGTACTGGGGGATACGCTCCCCTTCAAACTCATCTTT. It translates to CALGGAPYPVLGDTLPFKLIF.

This clone was seen ten or more times. The TCRdb protein, from a much larger clone, departs from this DNA's translation at residue 4, likely by read error; the protein shown derives from the DNA. The rearrangement uses TRDV2 and TRDJ1, with 7 bases matching TRDD3. The junction had 11 bases not matched to a gene; V was cut back by 5 bases and J by 0 bases. The CDR3 is made up of 16 amino acids. The V gene's germline CDR1 is GEAIGNYY and CDR2 EKD. CDR3 protein: CACGTLWGPHTDKLIF. As DNA, the CDR3 is TGTGCCTGTGGCACACTCTGGGGGCCACACACCGATAAACTCATCTTT.

On this clone: A far larger clone is only one base removed, so a read error is likely. Other DNA sequences within the sample encode an identical CDR3. For the V gene the call is TRDV2; the J gene has no call; TRDD3 is the table's D call, not checked against the DNA. The CDR3 spans 19 residues. The germline gives CDR1 GEAIGNYY, CDR2 EKD. The CDR3 nucleotides read TGTGCCTGTGAGCCTCCACTGGGGGTCTTCGGGAATAACACCGATAAGCTCATCTTT. It translates to CACEPPLGVFGNNTDKLIF.

A remark on this clone: The amino acid sequence in TCRdb belongs to a much larger clone and departs from this DNA's translation at residue 10, likely a sequencing read error; the sequence shown is translated from the DNA. The chain combines TRDV2 with TRDJ1; no firm D call. TCRdb leaves out the J gene; it was filled in here by matching the DNA to germline. CDR1 and CDR2 (germline): GEAIGNYY, EKD. CDR3 length equals 18 residues. The V and J ends lost 5 bases and 0 bases respectively, with 24 bases between them. DNA for the CDR3: TGTGCCTGTGTCCAATTCTCGAGGTATCTCCCTTACACCGATAAACTCATCTTT. This translates into CACVQFSRYLPYTDKLIF.

This clone was seen only a few times. TCRdb's protein for this DNA is that of a much larger clone and differs from the translation at residue 18, likely a read error; the protein shown is the DNA translation. The rearrangement joins TRDV1 to TRDJ1; TRDD3 matches 12 bases. From germline, CDR1 is TSWWSYY and CDR2 QGS. This CDR3 contains 19 residues. CDR3 DNA: TGTGCTCTTGGGGTTATTCCTACTGGGGGATACATAAGCGCCGATAAACTCACCTTT. Translated: CALGVIPTGGYISADKLTF.

Only a few counts were recorded for this clone. The TCRdb protein comes from a much larger clone and disagrees with this DNA's translation at residues 8 and 17, likely due to a read error; the protein given here is derived from the DNA. The rearrangement uses TRDV1 and TRDJ1; 9 bases are shared with TRDD3. The CDR3 consists of 19 residues. Germline V gene lookup returns CDR1 TSWWSYY and CDR2 QGS. CDR3 sequence: CALGDHGAGLGDPQNKPIF. CDR3 bases: TGTGCTCTTGGGGACCACGGGGCCGGGCTGGGGGATCCTCAAAATAAACCCATCTTT.

Turning to this clone: The protein that TCRdb holds for this DNA derives from a much larger clone and differs from the translated DNA at residue 5, which likely indicates a read error; the protein shown here is translated from the DNA. V usage is TRDV2 and J usage is TRDJ1; 10 bases are shared with TRDD3. CDR1 GEAIGNYY and CDR2 EKD come from the germline V gene. This CDR3 comprises 18 residues. V shed 3 bases, J shed 2 bases, and the junction held 14 bases outside the gene matches. The CDR3 reads CACDSVLGDPGRTDKLIF. For the CDR3, the DNA is TGTGCCTGTGACTCCGTACTGGGGGATCCGGGGAGAACCGATAAACTCATCTTT.

The sample holds a few counts of this clone. The TCRdb protein comes from a much larger clone and disagrees with this DNA's translation at residue 15, likely due to a read error; the protein given here is derived from the DNA. This chain uses TRDV1 with TRDJ1; TRDD3 matches at 10 bases. Per the germline V gene, CDR1 is TSWWSYY and CDR2 is QGS. Trimming at V came to 3 bases and at J to 1 base, leaving 20 bases not matched to a gene. This CDR3 has 21 residues. In nucleotides, the CDR3 is TGTGCTCTTGGGGATCCTCCTTCCTCCCGGGACTGGGGGATGTGCACCGATAAACTCATCTTT. Translating it yields CALGDPPSSRDWGMCTDKLIF.

This clone was counted between two and nine times. The translation of this DNA and the TCRdb protein of a much larger clone differ at residue 7, probably owing to a read error; the protein shown here is translated from the DNA. The chain has TRDV1 and TRDJ1, with D perhaps matching TRDD2 (8 bases). The J gene is not listed in TCRdb, so it was assigned here from a DNA match to germline. The germline CDR1 and CDR2 sequences are TSWWSYY and QGS. The V gene lost 1 base and the J gene lost 4 bases, with 34 bases spanning the gap. The CDR3 is made up of 22 amino acids. The CDR3 region has the DNA TGTGCTCTTGGGGAACCCGGCGCTTCCTACAAAACTGGGGACTCTCGGGGCGATAAACTCATCTTT. This encodes CALGEPGASYKTGDSRGDKLIF.

This clone was counted only a few times. Translating this DNA gives a protein that differs at residue 4 from the TCRdb one, which belongs to a much larger clone; a read error is likely, and the protein shown is this translation. The chain has TRDV1 and TRDJ2; TRDD3 matches 13 bases. TCRdb supplies no J gene; here it was assigned by aligning the nucleotide sequence to germline. The CDR3 loop spans 25 amino acids. Germline V gives CDR1 TSWWSYY, CDR2 QGS. In DNA, the CDR3 is TGTGCTCTTAGGGAAGATTCGATTCTCGCCGAACCAACTGGGGGATACGGTACTTTGACAGCACAACTCTTCTTT. Translation: CALREDSILAEPTGGYGTLTAQLFF.

With respect to this clone: With a far larger clone one base away, a read error is the likely cause. The same CDR3 is also encoded by other DNA sequences in this sample. V gene TRDV2 was called; the J gene was not; TRDD3, as called in the table, went unchecked against the DNA. Looked up from germline, CDR1 is GEAIGNYY and CDR2 is EKD. This CDR3 has 18 amino acids. The CDR3 protein is CACDAVLGVGSNTDKLIF. The DNA for the CDR3 is TGTGCCTGTGACGCAGTTTTAGGTGTGGGATCGAACACCGATAAACTTATCTTT.

This clone has more than one count but fewer than ten. A far larger clone is just one base off, so this is likely a read error. This CDR3 is also generated by other DNA sequences in the sample. This sequence joins TRDV1 and TRDJ3, with 10 bases lining up with TRDD3. The J gene, left out of TCRdb, was set here by checking the DNA against germline. Germline values: CDR1 TSWWSYY, CDR2 QGS. The junction had 20 bases not matched to a gene; V was cut back by 0 bases and J by 0 bases. The CDR3 sequence is 25 residues long. The CDR3 DNA follows: TGTGCTCTTGGGGAACTAGGGACTTTATTATCACTGGGGGATCGTAGCTCCTGGGACACCCGACAGATGTTTTTC. Translation: CALGELGTLLSLGDRSSWDTRQMFF.

This clone was seen more than once but under ten times. This probably arose from a read error, given a far larger clone one base away. This same CDR3 is encoded by further DNA sequences in the sample. No J gene was assigned, while the V gene was called as TRDV1; the table's D call, TRDD3, has no DNA check behind it. From germline, CDR1 is TSWWSYY and CDR2 QGS. The CDR3 is 18 residues long. Here the CDR3 reads CALGDTLTANSKSSKLIF. DNA of the CDR3: TGTGCTCTTGGGGATACTCTCACGGCGAACAGTAAATCCAGTAAACTCATCTTC.

This clone was seen more than once but under ten times. The protein in TCRdb stems from a much larger clone and differs at residue 9 from this DNA's translation, likely a read error; here the protein is translated from the DNA. The CDR3 DNA is TGTGCTCTTGGGGACCCAAGTCCCCTCGGGAGGGGGTACACCGATAAACTCATCTTT. It yields the protein CALGDPSPLGRGYTDKLIF. This rearrangement joins TRDV1 to TRDJ1, with D perhaps matching TRDD3 (5 bases). Here the J gene came from matching the DNA to germline, since TCRdb omits it. Germline lookup yields CDR1 TSWWSYY and CDR2 QGS. The CDR3 is 19 amino acids. V shed 3 bases and J shed 0 bases, with 23 bases lying between them.

Points on this clone: Only one base separates this from a far larger clonotype, so it likely reflects a read error. Additional DNA sequences in this sample encode the identical CDR3. The chain links TRDV2 to TRDJ1; tentative D call: TRDD2 (5 bases). TCRdb does not report a J gene; here it was assigned by matching the DNA to germline references. CDR1 and CDR2 from the germline V gene are GEAIGNYY and EKD. The CDR3 runs 19 residues. CDR3 nucleotide sequence: TGTGCCTGCGACACCCGGCCTGCTAAAAACTCACTTCCAACCGATAAACTCATCTTT. Translating it yields CACDTRPAKNSLPTDKLIF.

This clone was seen more than once but under ten times. A far larger clone is a single base away, which makes a read error likely. Other DNA sequences in the same sample also yield this CDR3. The chain employs TRDV1 and TRDJ1; TRDD2 or TRDD3 may be the D gene (7 bases each). TCRdb lists no J gene, so it was determined here by aligning the DNA to germline. The CDR3 is 20 residues long. Germline lookup yields CDR1 TSWWSYY and CDR2 QGS. In nucleotides, the CDR3 is TGCGCTCTTGGGGACAACTTCCTAGTTGGGTGGGGGACCCACACCGATAAACTCATCTTT. Its translation is CALGDNFLVGWGTHTDKLIF.